The 10 T cell receptor beta chains reported below all come from one sample, sequenced in a study of cytomegalovirus exposure and HLA in healthy donors. PCR primers comprised 60 Vbeta and 13 Jbeta primers. Data came from immunoSEQ multiplex PCR; TCRdb stores just in-frame clones and leaves some out. This sample has 95,000 to 150,000 clones, with approximately 80% found just once. The sample comprised PBMCs. The receptors were gathered from a human donor in good health.

This chain connects TRBV11-2 to TRBJ2-7, with D tentatively TRBD1 (6 bases). The CDR3 sequence is 15 residues long. V lost 5 bases, J lost 3 bases, and 17 bases lay in between. From germline, CDR1 is SGHAT and CDR2 FQNNGV. The CDR3 nucleotides read TGTGCCAGCAGCAAAAGACAGGCTTCGAACTACGAGCAGTACTTC. Its translation: CASSKRQASNYEQYF.

The genes are TRBV2 and TRBJ2-5; possible D gene TRBD1, 6 bases. CDR3 length equals 14 residues. Trimming shortened V by 8 bases and J by 2 bases, and 15 bases separated the two germline ends. CDR1 and CDR2 (germline): SNHLY, FYNNEI. The CDR3 sequence is CASSRLGQQETQYF. CDR3 DNA: TGTGCCAGCTCTCGTTTAGGACAGCAAGAGACCCAGTACTTC.

Only a few counts were recorded for this clone. The genes are TRBV27 and TRBJ2-2; the match to TRBD2 covers 13 bases. This CDR3 comprises 15 residues. V shed 8 bases, J shed 7 bases, and the junction held 7 bases outside the gene matches. Germline V gives CDR1 MNHEY, CDR2 SMNVEV (reference sequence). CDR3 protein: CASGRTSGSVGELFF. CDR3 nucleotides: TGTGCCAGCGGTCGGACTAGCGGGAGTGTCGGGGAGCTGTTTTTT.

V usage is TRBV18 and J usage is TRBJ1-1; D is ambiguous. V was pared by 5 bases and J by 0 bases, with 19 bases between. CDR3 size: 17 residues. Germline V gene lookup returns CDR1 KGHSH and CDR2 LQKENI. This CDR3 is CASSDSPPSLMNTEAFF. CDR3 nucleotide sequence: TGTGCCAGCTCAGACTCTCCTCCGAGCCTCATGAACACTGAAGCTTTCTTT.

J is TRBJ1-4 and V is TRBV6-4; maybe TRBD1 (5 bases). Trimming took 2 bases from V and 5 from J, leaving 6 bases between them. The CDR3 is made up of 13 amino acids. CDR1 and CDR2 (germline): MRHNA, SNTAGT. The CDR3 protein is CASSDGQNEKLFF. Here the CDR3 DNA reads TGTGCCAGCAGTGACGGACAAAATGAAAAACTGTTTTTT.

This chain uses TRBV5-5 with TRBJ2-7; a weak D match, TRBD1 (6 bases). V was pared by 4 bases and J by 1 base, with 9 bases between. CDR1 and CDR2 from the germline V gene are SGHKS and YYEKEE (reference sequence). The CDR3 sequence is 13 residues long. Here the CDR3 DNA reads TGTGCCAGCAGCCTACAGGGATCCTACGAGCAGTACTTC. The encoded protein is CASSLQGSYEQYF.

The gene calls are TRBV7-9 and TRBJ1-5, with D uncertain. The CDR3 loop spans 16 amino acids. CDR1 and CDR2 (germline): SEHNR, FQNEAQ (reference sequence). V lost 5 bases, J lost 0 bases, and 14 bases lay in between. The CDR3, as DNA: TGTGCCAGCAGCAACTACCGGGGTGGTAGCAATCAGCCCCAGCATTTT. Translation gives CASSNYRGGSNQPQHF.

This clone has just one count. This sequence joins TRBV6-5 and TRBJ2-7, with D hard to call. V lost 7 bases to trimming and J lost 3 bases, with 16 bases between them. From germline, CDR1 is MNHEY and CDR2 SVGAGI. CDR3 size: 14 residues. CDR3 in amino acids: CASNKGSTVYEQYF. The CDR3 bases are TGTGCCAGCAACAAAGGTAGCACCGTCTACGAGCAGTACTTC.

The chain joins TRBV9 to TRBJ2-1; D is possibly TRBD2 (5 bases). Looked up from germline, CDR1 is SGDLS and CDR2 is YYNGEE. This CDR3 spans 13 amino acids. The V end lost 4 bases, the J end lost 3 bases, and 8 bases lay between the germline ends. The CDR3 region is CASSNGVYNEQFF. Here the CDR3 DNA reads TGTGCCAGCAGCAACGGGGTCTACAATGAGCAGTTCTTC.

This clone appeared a few times. The CDR3 DNA is TGTGCCAGCAGTTTCGCGGACAAATTACAGGGGAGCGACACCGGGGAGCTGTTTTTT. Amino acids: CASSFADKLQGSDTGELFF. This chain links TRBV28 with TRBJ2-2; 7 nucleotides align to TRBD1. Looked up from germline, CDR1 is MDHEN and CDR2 is SYDVKM. The CDR3 sequence is 19 residues long. The V and J ends lost 3 bases and 3 bases, in that order; junction bases with no gene match: 16.